Each of the 11 T cell receptor beta chains below was sequenced from the same sample in a study of T cells after posttransplantation cyclophosphamide. A marrow graft followed busulfan-fludarabine conditioning, with cyclophosphamide on days +3 and +4. Using immunoSEQ multiplex PCR, the repertoire was profiled, and TCRdb retains in-frame clones only, with some absent. The sample was found to contain tens of thousands of clones, and every one recurs. The sample consisted of PBMCs, taken after allogeneic stem cell transplant with posttransplant cyclophosphamide. The receptor set was obtained from a male patient younger than 35 who received an allogeneic stem cell transplant from a related donor, was CMV-positive, and had no GVHD. Some T cells may possibly be graft donor cells.

Many counts were recorded for this clone. The rearrangement links TRBV6-5 to TRBJ2-7, with 8 positions matching TRBD1. Trimming at V came to 2 bases and at J to 3 bases, leaving 3 bases not matched to a gene. The CDR3 sequence is 14 residues long. Looked up from germline, CDR1 is MNHEY and CDR2 is SVGAGI. The CDR3 nucleotides read TGTGCCAGCAGTTACGATGGACAGGGCTACGAGCAGTACTTC. Translated: CASSYDGQGYEQYF.

This clone was counted ten times or more. This chain uses TRBV7-6 with TRBJ1-1; D is ambiguous. CDR1 SGHVS and CDR2 FNYEAQ come from the germline V gene. The germline V and J ends were trimmed by 11 bases and 7 bases, with 17 bases remaining between them. The CDR3 consists of 12 residues. The CDR3 loop reads CAPPAKLDEAFF. CDR3 coding DNA: TGTGCCCCGCCCGCGAAGTTAGATGAAGCTTTCTTT.

In this sample, this clone turned up a few times. The chain joins TRBV6-1 to TRBJ2-7; 11 bases agree with TRBD1. V was clipped by 4 bases and J by 4 bases; unmatched bases: 6. Germline-derived CDR1 and CDR2 are MNHNS and SASEGT. The CDR3 totals 15 residues. CDR3 amino acids: CASSGGTGGIYEQYF. The CDR3 DNA reads TGTGCCAGCAGTGGAGGGACAGGGGGAATATACGAGCAGTACTTC.

This clone has a count of ten or more. The rearrangement joins TRBV27 to TRBJ2-2; D is undetermined. Germline V CDR1 and CDR2: MNHEY, SMNVEV (reference sequence). There are 14 residues in the CDR3. Trimming pared 8 bases from V and 5 bases from J, leaving 15 bases between. This CDR3 reads CASWQHGPTGELFF. The CDR3 DNA follows: TGTGCCAGCTGGCAACATGGGCCTACCGGGGAGCTGTTTTTT.

This clone was seen many times. This chain uses TRBV6-6 with TRBJ2-1; TRBD1 agrees at 8 bases. The CDR3 is 16 amino acids. Looked up from germline, CDR1 is MNHNY and CDR2 is SVGAGI (reference sequence). V shed 0 bases, J shed 7 bases, and the junction held 8 bases outside the gene matches. The CDR3 reads CASSYSMSGGFNEQFF. The CDR3 DNA reads as TGTGCCAGCAGTTACTCGATGTCAGGGGGCTTTAATGAGCAGTTCTTC.

The chain uses TRBV27 and TRBJ2-3; possible D gene TRBD2, 6 bases. V was cut by 2 bases and J by 1 base, with 10 bases left in between. There are 15 residues in the CDR3. Germline CDR1 MNHEY, CDR2 SMNVEV (reference sequence). This chain's CDR3 is CASSLARRGTDTQYF. CDR3 DNA sequence: TGTGCCAGCAGTTTAGCCCGGAGGGGCACAGATACGCAGTATTTT.

This clone was recorded many times. This chain connects TRBV19 to TRBJ1-2; D gene ambiguous. The length of the CDR3 is 12 residues. Germline loops: CDR1 LNHDA, CDR2 SQIVND (reference sequence). Trimming pared 8 bases from V and 6 bases from J, leaving 13 bases between. The CDR3 region is CASQRQADGYTF. The CDR3, as DNA: TGTGCCAGTCAAAGACAAGCTGATGGCTACACCTTC.

This clone was detected many times. V is TRBV6-5 and J is TRBJ2-1, with 10 positions matching TRBD2. CDR3 size: 15 residues. Germline CDR1 reads MNHEY; CDR2 reads SVGAGI. Trimming at V came to 5 bases and at J to 5 bases, leaving 6 bases not matched to a gene. The CDR3 here is CASSQTSGPHNEQFF. The CDR3 nucleotides are TGTGCCAGCAGTCAGACTAGCGGGCCTCACAATGAGCAGTTCTTC.

There are many counts of this clone. The CDR3 region has the DNA TGTGCCAGCAGCCTCAGCGGGGGGCAAAGGGAGACCCAGTACTTC. Encoded protein: CASSLSGGQRETQYF. The chain is built from TRBV5-4 and TRBJ2-5, with TRBD2 matching over 9 bases. The V and J ends lost 4 bases and 5 bases, in that order; junction bases with no gene match: 9. The germline gives CDR1 SGHNT, CDR2 YYREEE (reference sequence). The CDR3 sequence is 15 residues long.

At least ten counts were recorded for this clone. The V gene is TRBV10-2, the J gene TRBJ1-1, with D possibly matching TRBD1 (6 bases). CDR1 is WSHSY and CDR2 is SAAADI in the germline V gene. This CDR3 has 14 amino acids. V was clipped by 6 bases and J by 0 bases, with 11 bases between them. The CDR3 DNA reads as TGCGCCAGCAGGGACAGTAAAATGAACACTGAAGCTTTCTTT. The encoded protein is CASRDSKMNTEAFF.

This clone was observed many times. The gene calls are TRBV2 and TRBJ2-3; tentatively, D is TRBD2 (6 bases). V was pared by 8 bases and J by 3 bases, with 15 bases between. Germline lookup yields CDR1 SNHLY and CDR2 FYNNEI. The CDR3 loop spans 14 amino acids. The chain's CDR3 is CASFAGTATDTQYF. The CDR3 DNA follows: TGTGCCAGCTTTGCCGGGACTGCAACAGATACGCAGTATTTT.